A single sample gave rise to the 19 T cell receptor beta chains below, sequenced in a study of blood T cell repertoires in COVID-19. Assay: immunoSEQ multiplex PCR; the TCRdb copy retains only in-frame clones and omits some. The sample holds roughly 70,000 clones, 80% seen once. Material for sequencing was peripheral blood. These receptors all stem from a man aged 65 to 79 who had recovered from COVID-19.

This rearrangement joins TRBV10-1 to TRBJ1-1; no firm D call. Germline lookup yields CDR1 WNHNN and CDR2 SYGVQD (reference sequence). V lost 11 bases to trimming and J lost 10 bases, with 20 bases between them. The CDR3 runs 12 residues. CDR3: CAPRAVDLVAFF. In DNA form, the CDR3 reads TGCGCCCCGAGGGCGGTTGATCTCGTAGCTTTCTTT.

The chain couples TRBV4-3 to TRBJ1-6, with a tentative D call TRBD1 (5 bases). Germline V CDR1 and CDR2: LGHNA, YSLEER. The CDR3 sequence is 16 residues long. V was trimmed by 3 bases and J by 9 bases, leaving 18 bases between them. The CDR3 reads CASSQRQGRGTSPLHF. The CDR3 DNA is TGCGCCAGCAGCCAGCGGCAGGGTCGAGGTACTTCACCCCTCCACTTT.

The chain employs TRBV19 and TRBJ2-2; TRBD2 matches at 13 bases. The CDR3 is made up of 16 amino acids. The V gene end was trimmed by 4 bases and the J gene end by 5 bases; junction bases not matched to a gene: 4. CDR1 and CDR2 from the germline V gene are LNHDA and SQIVND (reference sequence). The CDR3 coding sequence is TGTGCCAGTAGTAGGACTAGCGGGAGTTTAACCGGGGAGCTGTTTTTT. Its protein product is CASSRTSGSLTGELFF.

V usage is TRBV7-2 and J usage is TRBJ1-2, with 7 bases matching TRBD1. The germline V gene has CDR1 SGHTA and CDR2 FQGNSA. The CDR3 totals 14 residues. With V trimmed by 2 bases and J by 2 bases, 2 bases remained unmatched. CDR3 sequence: CASSLKGANYGYTF. CDR3 coding DNA: TGTGCCAGCAGCTTAAAGGGGGCGAACTATGGCTACACCTTC.

J is TRBJ2-3 and V is TRBV4-1; D is perhaps TRBD2 (5 bases). CDR3 length: 13 residues. The germline V gene has CDR1 MGHRA and CDR2 YSYEKL. V was trimmed by 7 bases and J by 4 bases, leaving 12 bases between them. CDR3 amino acids: CASTEGRADTQYF. CDR3 nucleotides: TGCGCCAGCACAGAGGGAAGGGCAGATACGCAGTATTTT.

The chain uses TRBV19 and TRBJ1-1; D unresolved. Deletions cut 2 bases from V and 3 bases from J, with 13 bases between. This CDR3 has 15 residues. CDR1 and CDR2 from the germline V gene are LNHDA and SQIVND (reference sequence). Written as DNA, the CDR3 is TGTGCCAGTAGTATAAGGAGGGCTCGAGACACTGAAGCTTTCTTT. Residues: CASSIRRARDTEAFF.

The J gene is TRBJ2-3, the V gene TRBV7-3, with D possibly TRBD1 on 5 matching bases. CDR1 is SGHTA, CDR2 FQGTGA, per germline. The CDR3 runs to 13 residues. V lost 3 bases and J lost 4, with 8 bases in between. CDR3 residues: CASSFQGSDTQYF. The CDR3 DNA is TGTGCCAGCAGCTTCCAGGGTTCAGATACGCAGTATTTT.

This clone was seen a single time. The chain has TRBV28 and TRBJ1-1; D is ambiguous. V was cut by 3 bases and J by 4 bases, with 9 bases left in between. Germline values: CDR1 MDHEN, CDR2 SYDVKM. The CDR3 runs to 13 residues. CDR3 in DNA: TGTGCCAGCAGTTTCGGGGAGCCCACTGAAGCTTTCTTT. Its translation is CASSFGEPTEAFF.

This clone was detected a few times. As DNA, the CDR3 is TGTGCCAGCAGCCCGGGACAAGAGACCCAGTACTTC. This sequence encodes CASSPGQETQYF. The V and J genes are TRBV5-5 and TRBJ2-5; tentatively, D is TRBD2 (5 bases). V was shortened by 4 bases and J by 2 bases, with 6 bases between the two germline ends. Germline assignment: CDR1 SGHKS and CDR2 YYEKEE (reference sequence). CDR3 size: 12 residues. Looking up the rest from reference TRBV5-5 and TRBJ2-5 gives the full variable domain: DAGVTQSPTHLIKTRGQQVTLRCSPISGHKSVSWYQQVLGQGPQFIFQYYEKEERGRGNFPDRFSARQFPNYSSELNVNALLLGDSALYLCASSPGQETQYFGPGTRLLVL.

This clone was recorded once. The chain recombines TRBV6-5 with TRBJ1-1; D is perhaps TRBD1 (5 bases). The CDR3 has 14 residues. Germline V gene lookup returns CDR1 MNHEY and CDR2 SVGAGI. V lost 7 bases and J lost 1, with 13 bases in between. The CDR3 DNA is TGTGCCAGCACTCACGGGGGGGGGAACACTGAAGCTTTCTTT. Translating it yields CASTHGGGNTEAFF.

The CDR3 sequence: CATSDWQTGVADTQYF. DNA of the CDR3: TGTGCCACCAGTGATTGGCAAACAGGGGTTGCAGATACGCAGTATTTT. The chain recombines TRBV24-1 with TRBJ2-3, with 7 bases that match TRBD1. This CDR3 comprises 16 residues. The ends lost 2 bases at V and 4 bases at J; junction bases unmatched: 8. CDR1 and CDR2 from the germline V gene are KGHDR and SFDVKD.

The genes are TRBV18 and TRBJ2-4; TRBD2 aligns across 8 bases. The V and J ends lost 4 bases and 10 bases, in that order; junction bases with no gene match: 6. The CDR3 is 13 residues long. The germline CDR1 and CDR2 sequences are KGHSH and LQKENI. The CDR3 region has the DNA TGTGCCAGCTCACTCCCCGGGGGGGGTATTCAGTACTTC. This sequence encodes CASSLPGGGIQYF.

The chain's CDR3 is CASSRGLPDTQYF. In DNA, the CDR3 is TGTGCCAGTAGTAGGGGACTCCCGGATACGCAGTATTTT. The rearrangement links TRBV19 to TRBJ2-3; TRBD2 is a possible D gene (6 bases). Trimming removed 4 bases from V and 6 bases from J, with 11 bases in between. CDR1 and CDR2 (germline): LNHDA, SQIVND (reference sequence). This CDR3 has 13 residues.

The chain's CDR3 is CASSFAGSGNTIYF. In nucleotides, the CDR3 is TGCGCCAGCAGCTTCGCGGGATCTGGAAACACCATATATTTT. This chain uses TRBV5-1 with TRBJ1-3; D is ambiguous. Germline V gives CDR1 SGHRS, CDR2 YFSETQ. The CDR3 length is 14 residues. V lost 2 bases to trimming and J lost 1 base, with 7 bases between them.

The chain couples TRBV9 to TRBJ2-5; D perhaps matches TRBD1 (6 bases). The CDR3 contains 15 residues. The V and J ends lost 3 bases and 1 base respectively, with 13 bases between them. Germline V gene sequence: CDR1 SGDLS, CDR2 YYNGEE. This chain's CDR3 is CASSEEQGIQETQYF. DNA of the CDR3: TGTGCCAGCAGCGAAGAGCAGGGGATCCAAGAGACCCAGTACTTC.

This chain links TRBV6-6 with TRBJ1-6; 8 positions match TRBD1. The CDR3 spans 20 residues. The V segment lost 6 bases and the J segment 0 bases; nucleotides outside the gene matches: 16. Germline V gene data show CDR1 as MNHNY and CDR2 as SVGAGI (reference sequence). The CDR3 region has the DNA TGTGCCAGCAGCCTTGGGGGCGACAGGGGCGGCAGCTCCTATAATTCACCCCTCCACTTT. Amino acid sequence: CASSLGGDRGGSSYNSPLHF.

This chain uses TRBV5-1 with TRBJ2-5; TRBD1 might be the D (6 bases). In germline, CDR1 is SGHRS, CDR2 YFSETQ. This CDR3 contains 15 residues. V lost 0 bases, J lost 5 bases, and 14 bases lay in between. The DNA for the CDR3 is TGCGCCAGCAGCTTGGCGAACAGGGTGGAGGAGACCCAGTACTTC. Translated: CASSLANRVEETQYF.

The gene calls are TRBV6-5 and TRBJ1-5; D gene uncertain. The CDR3 is made up of 13 amino acids. V was cut by 6 bases and J by 0 bases, with 6 bases left in between. Germline V gene sequence: CDR1 MNHEY, CDR2 SVGAGI. CDR3: CASRAHSNQPQHF. CDR3 DNA sequence: TGTGCCAGCAGGGCCCATAGCAATCAGCCCCAGCATTTT.

The chain is built from TRBV27 and TRBJ1-4, with TRBD1 as a possible D gene (6 bases). The CDR3 is 16 residues long. Trimming cost V 3 bases and J 7 bases, with 18 bases left between them. From germline, CDR1 is MNHEY and CDR2 SMNVEV (reference sequence). The CDR3 DNA reads as TGTGCCAGCAGTTTCACAGGGTCCCCACCCGGTGAAAAACTGTTTTTT. This encodes CASSFTGSPPGEKLFF.